This T cell receptor beta chain is from a study of identical twins. Study results and caveats: One should note that invariant MAIT and iNKT cells could partly confound zero-insertion analyses.

This clonotype was counted at least ten times. Antigen: not known. Everyone who donated was a healthy Caucasian. This CDR3 comprises 13 residues. Between the trimmed V and J ends, which lost 8 bases and 7 bases, there was a span of 17 bases. CDR1 and CDR2 from the germline V gene are MDHEN and SYDVKM. TCRdb used MiXCR to reprocess the 5' RACE reads, holding one entry per CDR3 protein. The data show 200,000 to 250,000 distinct CDR3 sequences, more than 9% seen once. V is TRBV28 and J is TRBJ2-5; a weak D match, TRBD1 (6 bases). Input material: memory T cells sorted from blood. The sequence came from a man over 45 in good health. The CDR3 DNA sequence: TGTGCCAGCTCGATAGGGGGTGAAGGGACCCAGTACTTC. Protein product: CASSIGGEGTQYF.